These T cell receptor beta chains were read from a single sample in a study of T cell changes during pregnancy in multiple sclerosis. The data were produced by immunoSEQ multiplex PCR, yet TCRdb's version contains in-frame clones alone and is incomplete. The table includes roughly 52,000 clones, roughly 94% detected once. The sample here was CD8+ T cells from peripheral blood mononuclear cells, taken in the third trimester of pregnancy. All receptors derive from a female donor with multiple sclerosis, enrolled in a pregnancy study. Both conserved end residues are part of each CDR3. Fields, in order: V gene, J gene, CDR3 protein.

TRBV5-6,TRBJ1-1,CASSPGRSPQNTEAFF
TRBV6-1,TRBJ1-1,CASLTGAHTEAFF
TRBV6-4,TRBJ2-2,CASTPGLAGATGELFF
TRBV7-9,TRBJ1-4,CASSLKSGFDEKLFF
TRBV13,TRBJ2-6,CASSSGWGPGANVLTF
TRBV2,TRBJ2-5,CASSELSSGGQETQYF
TRBV9,TRBJ2-3,CASSVSGVSTDTQYF
TRBV21-1,TRBJ2-5,CATRQGIQETQYF
TRBV7-3,TRBJ2-1,CASSLLAGGSLFYNEQFF
TRBV11-2,TRBJ1-2,CASSYEGTYNYGYTF
TRBV5-6,TRBJ2-7,CASSLAGLEAYEQYF
TRBV28,TRBJ2-7,CASSLSGLAGMFSYEQYF
TRBV27,TRBJ2-5,CASSLGETQYF
TRBV7-9,TRBJ1-3,CASSTIPGLGSGNTIYF
TRBV10-2,TRBJ1-4,CASTGTGSEKLFF
TRBV6-1,TRBJ1-2,CASGGTQSTF
TRBV4-1,TRBJ2-2,CASSRILENTGELFF
TRBV5-6,TRBJ2-3,CASSMGLAGATDTQYF